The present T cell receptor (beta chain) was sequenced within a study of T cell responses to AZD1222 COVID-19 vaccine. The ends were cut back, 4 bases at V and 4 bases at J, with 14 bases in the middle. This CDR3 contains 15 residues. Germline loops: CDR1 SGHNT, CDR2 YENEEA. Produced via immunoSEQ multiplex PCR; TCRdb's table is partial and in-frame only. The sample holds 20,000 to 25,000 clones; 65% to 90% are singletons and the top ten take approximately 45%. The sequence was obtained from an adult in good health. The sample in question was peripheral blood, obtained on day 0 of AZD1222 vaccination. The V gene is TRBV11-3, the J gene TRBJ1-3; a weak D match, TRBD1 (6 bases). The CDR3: CASSSRGASGNTIYF. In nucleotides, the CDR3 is TGTGCCAGCAGCTCGAGGGGGGCAAGCGGAAACACCATATATTTT.